The following is a TCR beta chain sequence with its context. What it binds is unknown. The source of the sample is a study of T cell responses to AZD1222 COVID-19 vaccine. General study findings and limits: None of the repertoires were sampled until the peak T cell response had passed.

This table comes from immunoSEQ multiplex PCR, and its TCRdb copy is limited to in-frame clones, with some not included. This sample has tens of thousands of clones, with about 90% found just once. The TCR sequence derives from an adult in good health. The sample was peripheral blood, taken on day 0 of AZD1222 vaccination.

The CDR3 region is CASSLQGASGTGATDTQYF. Written as DNA, the CDR3 is TGCGCCAGCAGCCTACAAGGGGCGTCCGGGACAGGGGCCACAGATACGCAGTATTTT. The rearrangement joins TRBV4-1 to TRBJ2-3, with 10 nucleotides matching TRBD1. The J segment lost 2 bases and the V segment lost 4 bases, leaving 15 bases of the junction unmatched. The CDR3 covers 19 residues. CDR1 and CDR2 (germline): MGHRA, YSYEKL.